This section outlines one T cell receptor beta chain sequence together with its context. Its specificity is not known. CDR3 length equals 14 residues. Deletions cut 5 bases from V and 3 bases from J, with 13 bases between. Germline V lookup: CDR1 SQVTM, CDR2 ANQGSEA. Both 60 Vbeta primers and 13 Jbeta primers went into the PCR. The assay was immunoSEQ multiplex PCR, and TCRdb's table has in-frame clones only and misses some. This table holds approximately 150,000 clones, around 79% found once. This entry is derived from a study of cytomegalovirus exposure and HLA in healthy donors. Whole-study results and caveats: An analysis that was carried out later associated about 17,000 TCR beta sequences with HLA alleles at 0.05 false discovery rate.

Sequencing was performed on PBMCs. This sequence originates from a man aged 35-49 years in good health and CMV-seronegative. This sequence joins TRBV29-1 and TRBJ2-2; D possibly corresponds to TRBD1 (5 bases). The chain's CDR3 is CSVLGQIDTGELFF. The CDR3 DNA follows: TGCAGCGTTCTGGGGCAGATAGACACCGGGGAGCTGTTTTTT.